This T cell receptor beta chain was documented in a study of shared T cell receptors in the human thymus. The data were produced by immunoSEQ multiplex PCR, yet TCRdb's version contains in-frame clones alone and is incomplete. Here the sample spans hundreds of thousands of clones, over 75% being singletons. The CDR3 runs to 14 residues. Germline V gives CDR1 LNHDA, CDR2 SQIVND (reference sequence). V gave up 4 bases and J gave up 2 bases, with 9 bases separating them. This clone was counted only a few times. This same sample was also part of a study on human thymus T cells. That work states: Each of the donors was a healthy Finnish infant who was undergoing open corrective cardiac surgery for congenital heart defects. Thymus pieces cut out during corrective heart surgery were the tissue that was used. In thymic and blood repertoires alike, V and J usage looked biased.

The source material was thymocytes. The sequence was collected from a boy younger than two with a congenital heart defect. The chain uses TRBV19 and TRBJ1-5; D remains unclear. The CDR3 sequence: CASSTSRGNQPQHF. The CDR3 DNA reads as TGTGCCAGTAGTACCTCGAGGGGCAATCAGCCCCAGCATTTT.